The sample holds one count of the clone carrying this T cell receptor (beta chain). These data belong to a study of blood T cell repertoires in COVID-19. In the study overall: Researchers got acute and convalescent COVID-19 samples from the United States, Italy and Spain.

From germline, CDR1 is MNHEY and CDR2 SMNVEV (reference sequence). Between the trimmed V and J ends, which lost 6 bases and 5 bases, there was a span of 21 bases. This CDR3 comprises 16 residues. Per the original data handling: The authors estimated nucleated cell counts from reference gene primer amplification. Clones were sequenced by immunoSEQ multiplex PCR, and TCRdb holds only the in-frame ones, with some missing. From that table come the V and J calls and clone size; the DNA was used to work out D and trimming. The sample holds 55,000 to 80,000 clones, less than 90% seen once. Specimen: peripheral blood. The TCR was taken from a woman over 75 with acute or convalescent COVID-19. The chain is built from TRBV27 and TRBJ2-3; D is perhaps TRBD2 (6 bases). The CDR3 here is CASRSPGLEGGDTQYF. CDR3 sequence (DNA): TGTGCCAGCAGATCCCCGGGGCTGGAGGGTGGAGATACGCAGTATTTT.